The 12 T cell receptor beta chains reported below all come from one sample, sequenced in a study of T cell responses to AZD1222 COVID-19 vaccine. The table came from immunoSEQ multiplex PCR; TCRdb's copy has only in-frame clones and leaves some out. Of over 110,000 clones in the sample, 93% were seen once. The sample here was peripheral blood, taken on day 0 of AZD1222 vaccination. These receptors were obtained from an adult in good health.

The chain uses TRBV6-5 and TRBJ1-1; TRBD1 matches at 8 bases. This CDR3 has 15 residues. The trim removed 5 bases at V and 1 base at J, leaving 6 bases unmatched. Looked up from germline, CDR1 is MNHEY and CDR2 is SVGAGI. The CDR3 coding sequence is TGTGCCAGCAGTCCTCAGGGGGCGGGGAACACTGAAGCTTTCTTT. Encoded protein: CASSPQGAGNTEAFF.

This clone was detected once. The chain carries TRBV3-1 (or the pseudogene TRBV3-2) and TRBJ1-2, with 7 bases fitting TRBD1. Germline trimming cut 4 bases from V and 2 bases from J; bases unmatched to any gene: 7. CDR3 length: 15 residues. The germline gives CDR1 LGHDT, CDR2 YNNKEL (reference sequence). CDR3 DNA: TGTGCCAGCAGCCGTCCGGGACAGTCGAACTATGGCTACACCTTC. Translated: CASSRPGQSNYGYTF.

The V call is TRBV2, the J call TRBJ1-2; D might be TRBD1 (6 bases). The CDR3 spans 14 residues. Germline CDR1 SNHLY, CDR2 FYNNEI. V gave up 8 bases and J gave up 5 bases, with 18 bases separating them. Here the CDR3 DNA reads TGTGCCAGCCGCAGCCGGGGGGCACCGTATGGCTACACCTTC. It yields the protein CASRSRGAPYGYTF.

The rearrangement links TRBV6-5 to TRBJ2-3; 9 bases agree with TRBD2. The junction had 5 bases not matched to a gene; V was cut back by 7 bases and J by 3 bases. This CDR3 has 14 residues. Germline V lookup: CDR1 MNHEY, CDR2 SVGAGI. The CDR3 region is CASMREGRTDTQYF. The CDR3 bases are TGTGCCAGCATGCGGGAGGGCCGTACAGATACGCAGTATTTT.

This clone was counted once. The CDR3 loop reads CASSLVLAGDTQYF. The CDR3 DNA reads TGTGCCAGCAGCTTGGTACTAGCCGGGGATACGCAGTATTTT. The rearrangement joins TRBV5-5 to TRBJ2-3, with a weak D call TRBD2 (6 bases). Germline V gene lookup returns CDR1 SGHKS and CDR2 YYEKEE (reference sequence). Trimming took 0 bases from V and 6 from J, leaving 11 bases between them. The CDR3 length is 14 residues.

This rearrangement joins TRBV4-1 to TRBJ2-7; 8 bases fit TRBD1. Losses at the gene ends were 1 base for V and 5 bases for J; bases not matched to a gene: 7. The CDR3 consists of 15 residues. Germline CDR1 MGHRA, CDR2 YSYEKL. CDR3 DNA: TGCGCCAGCAGCCAAGGGCCGGGACAGGATAACGAGCAGTACTTC. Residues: CASSQGPGQDNEQYF.

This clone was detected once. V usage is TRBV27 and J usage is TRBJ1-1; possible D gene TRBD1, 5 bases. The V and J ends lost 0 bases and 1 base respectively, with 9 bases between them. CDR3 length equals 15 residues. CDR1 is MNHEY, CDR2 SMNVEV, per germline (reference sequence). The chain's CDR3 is CASSLSTGANTEAFF. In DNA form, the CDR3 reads TGTGCCAGCAGTTTATCTACAGGCGCGAACACTGAAGCTTTCTTT.

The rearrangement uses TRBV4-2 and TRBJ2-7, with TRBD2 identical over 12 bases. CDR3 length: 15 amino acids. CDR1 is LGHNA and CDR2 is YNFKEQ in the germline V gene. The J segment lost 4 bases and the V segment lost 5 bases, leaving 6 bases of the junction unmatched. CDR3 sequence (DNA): TGTGCCAGCAGCTACCTAGCGGGGGGGGTGTACGAGCAGTACTTC. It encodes CASSYLAGGVYEQYF.

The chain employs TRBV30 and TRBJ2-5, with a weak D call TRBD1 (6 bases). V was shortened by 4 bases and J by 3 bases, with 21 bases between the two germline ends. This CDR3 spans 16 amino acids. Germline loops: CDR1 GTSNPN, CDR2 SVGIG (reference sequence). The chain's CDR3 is CAWNIAGAHFEETQYF. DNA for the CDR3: TGTGCCTGGAACATAGCAGGGGCCCACTTTGAAGAGACCCAGTACTTC.

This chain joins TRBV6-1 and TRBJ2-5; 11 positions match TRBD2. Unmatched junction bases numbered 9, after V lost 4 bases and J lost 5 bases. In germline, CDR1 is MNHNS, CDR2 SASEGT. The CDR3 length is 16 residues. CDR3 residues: CASSATSGGRSETQYF. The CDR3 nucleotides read TGTGCCAGCAGTGCCACTAGCGGGGGCCGCTCGGAGACCCAGTACTTC.

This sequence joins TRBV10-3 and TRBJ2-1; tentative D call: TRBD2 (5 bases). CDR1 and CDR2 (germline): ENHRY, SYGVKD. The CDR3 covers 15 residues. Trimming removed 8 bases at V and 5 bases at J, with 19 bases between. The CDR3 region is CAIQSAGLGNNEQFF. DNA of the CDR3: TGTGCCATCCAGTCCGCTGGACTCGGGAACAATGAGCAGTTCTTC.

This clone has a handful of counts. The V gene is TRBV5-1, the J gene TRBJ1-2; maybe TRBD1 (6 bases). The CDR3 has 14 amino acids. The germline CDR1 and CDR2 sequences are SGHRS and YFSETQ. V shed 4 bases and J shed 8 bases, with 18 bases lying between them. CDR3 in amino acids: CASSLLGAVGGYTF. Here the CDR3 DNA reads TGCGCCAGCAGCCTGCTGGGGGCGGTAGGCGGCTACACCTTC.